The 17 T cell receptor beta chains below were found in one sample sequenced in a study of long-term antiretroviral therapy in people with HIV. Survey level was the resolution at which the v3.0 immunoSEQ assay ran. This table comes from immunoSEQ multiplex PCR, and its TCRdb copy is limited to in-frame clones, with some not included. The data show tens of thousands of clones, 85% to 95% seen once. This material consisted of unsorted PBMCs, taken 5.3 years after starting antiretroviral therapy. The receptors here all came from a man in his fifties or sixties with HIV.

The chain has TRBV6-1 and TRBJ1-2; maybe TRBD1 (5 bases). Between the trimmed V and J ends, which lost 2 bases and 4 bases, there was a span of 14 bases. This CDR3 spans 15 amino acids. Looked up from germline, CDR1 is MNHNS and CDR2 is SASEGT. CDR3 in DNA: TGTGCCAGCAGTGAAAACTTTCTGGGGACCTATGGCTACACCTTC. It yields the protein CASSENFLGTYGYTF.

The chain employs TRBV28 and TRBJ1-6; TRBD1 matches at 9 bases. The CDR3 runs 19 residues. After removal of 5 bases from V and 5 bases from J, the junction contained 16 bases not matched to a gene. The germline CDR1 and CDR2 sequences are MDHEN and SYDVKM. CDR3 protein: CASSPWGTGTDQHNSPLHF. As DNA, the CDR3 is TGTGCCAGCAGTCCTTGGGGGACAGGGACCGATCAACATAATTCACCCCTCCACTTT.

CDR3 nucleotides: TGTGCCAGTAGTATGGACAGATGGAATCAGCCCCAGCATTTT. Amino acid sequence: CASSMDRWNQPQHF. This chain uses TRBV19 with TRBJ1-5, with D tentatively TRBD1 (6 bases). Germline values: CDR1 LNHDA, CDR2 SQIVND (reference sequence). V lost 3 bases and J 4 bases, leaving 10 bases between the germline ends. The CDR3 sequence is 14 residues long. The variable domain in full, completed from reference TRBV19 and TRBJ1-5, reads DGGITQSPKYLFRKEGQNVTLSCEQNLNHDAMYWYRQDPGQGLRLIYYSQIVNDFQKGDIAEGYSVSREKKESFPLTVTSAQKNPTAFYLCASSMDRWNQPQHFGDGTRLSIL.

CDR3 amino acids: CASRRDGYTEAFF. In DNA form, the CDR3 reads TGTGCCAGCAGACGCGACGGATACACTGAAGCTTTCTTT. This chain links TRBV6-6 with TRBJ1-1; D unclear. Germline CDR1 MNHNY, CDR2 SVGAGI (reference sequence). Trimming shortened V by 6 bases and J by 3 bases, and 11 bases separated the two germline ends. The CDR3 has 13 residues.

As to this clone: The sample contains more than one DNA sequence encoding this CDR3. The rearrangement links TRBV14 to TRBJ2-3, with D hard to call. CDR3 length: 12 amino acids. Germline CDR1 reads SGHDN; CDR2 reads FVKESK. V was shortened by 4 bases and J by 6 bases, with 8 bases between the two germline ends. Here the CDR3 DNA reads TGTGCCAGCAGCCTCACTTCTGATACGCAGTATTTT. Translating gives CASSLTSDTQYF.

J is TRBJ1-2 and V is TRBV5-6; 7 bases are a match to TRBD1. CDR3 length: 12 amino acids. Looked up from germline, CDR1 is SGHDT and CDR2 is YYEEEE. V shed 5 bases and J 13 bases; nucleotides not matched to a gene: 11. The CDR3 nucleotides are TGTGCCAGCAGGTTCAACAGGGGCGGGTTCACCTTC. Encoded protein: CASRFNRGGFTF.

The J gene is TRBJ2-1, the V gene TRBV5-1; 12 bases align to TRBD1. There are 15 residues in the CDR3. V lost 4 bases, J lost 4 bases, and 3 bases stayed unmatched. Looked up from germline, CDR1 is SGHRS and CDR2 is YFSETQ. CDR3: CASSKGQGAYNEQFF. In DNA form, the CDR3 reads TGCGCCAGCAGCAAGGGACAGGGGGCATACAATGAGCAGTTCTTC. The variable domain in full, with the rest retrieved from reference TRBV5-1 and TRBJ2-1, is KAGVTQTPRYLIKTRGQQVTLSCSPISGHRSVSWYQQTPGQGLQFLFEYFSETQRNKGNFPGRFSGRQFSNSRSEMNVSTLELGDSALYLCASSKGQGAYNEQFFGPGTRLTVL.

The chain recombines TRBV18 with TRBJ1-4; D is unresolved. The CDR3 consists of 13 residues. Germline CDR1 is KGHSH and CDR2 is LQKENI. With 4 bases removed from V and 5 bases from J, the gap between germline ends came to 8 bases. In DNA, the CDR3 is TGTGCCAGCTCACTGGGTCTAAATGAAAAACTGTTTTTT. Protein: CASSLGLNEKLFF. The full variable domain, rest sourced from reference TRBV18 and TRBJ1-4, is NAGVMQNPRHLVRRRGQEARLRCSPMKGHSHVYWYRQLPEEGLKFMVYLQKENIIDESGMPKERFSAEFPKEGPSILRIQQVVRGDSAAYFCASSLGLNEKLFFGSGTQLSVL.

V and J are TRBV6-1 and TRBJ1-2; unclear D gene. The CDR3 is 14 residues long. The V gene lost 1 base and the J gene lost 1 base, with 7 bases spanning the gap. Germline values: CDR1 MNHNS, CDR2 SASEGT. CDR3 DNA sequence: TGTGCCAGCAGTGAAGGAGGCAGTAACTATGGCTACACCTTC. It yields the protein CASSEGGSNYGYTF.

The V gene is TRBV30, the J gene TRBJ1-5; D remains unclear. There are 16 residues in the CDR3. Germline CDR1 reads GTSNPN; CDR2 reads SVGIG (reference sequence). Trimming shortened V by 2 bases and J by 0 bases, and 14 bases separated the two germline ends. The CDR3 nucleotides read TGTGCCTGGAGTTGGCGGGAGCCCTATAGCAATCAGCCCCAGCATTTT. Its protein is CAWSWREPYSNQPQHF.

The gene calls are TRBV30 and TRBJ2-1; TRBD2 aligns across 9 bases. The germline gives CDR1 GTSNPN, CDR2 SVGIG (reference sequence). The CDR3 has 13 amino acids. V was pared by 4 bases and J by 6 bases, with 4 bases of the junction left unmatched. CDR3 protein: CAWIIAGANEQFF. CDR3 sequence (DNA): TGTGCCTGGATAATAGCGGGGGCCAATGAGCAGTTCTTC. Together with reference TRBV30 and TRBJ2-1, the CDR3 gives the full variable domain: SQTIHQWPATLVQPVGSPLSLECTVEGTSNPNLYWYRQAAGRGLQLLFYSVGIGQISSEVPQNLSASRPQDRQFILSSKKLLLSDSGFYLCAWIIAGANEQFFGPGTRLTVL.

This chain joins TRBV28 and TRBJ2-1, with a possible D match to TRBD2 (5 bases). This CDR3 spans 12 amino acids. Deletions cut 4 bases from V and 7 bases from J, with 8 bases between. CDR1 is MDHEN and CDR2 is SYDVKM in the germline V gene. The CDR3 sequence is CASSSWTNEQFF. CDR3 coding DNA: TGTGCCAGCAGTTCCTGGACTAATGAGCAGTTCTTC. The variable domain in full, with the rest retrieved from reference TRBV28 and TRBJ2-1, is DVKVTQSSRYLVKRTGEKVFLECVQDMDHENMFWYRQDPGLGLRLIYFSYDVKMKEKGDIPEGYSVSREKKERFSLILESASTNQTSMYLCASSSWTNEQFFGPGTRLTVL.

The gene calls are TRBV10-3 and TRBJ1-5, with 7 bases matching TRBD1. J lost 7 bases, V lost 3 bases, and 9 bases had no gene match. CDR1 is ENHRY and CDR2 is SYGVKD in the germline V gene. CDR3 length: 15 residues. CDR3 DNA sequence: TGTGCCATCAGTGACCCTGACAGGGAAAGGCAGCCCCAGCATTTT. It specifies CAISDPDRERQPQHF.

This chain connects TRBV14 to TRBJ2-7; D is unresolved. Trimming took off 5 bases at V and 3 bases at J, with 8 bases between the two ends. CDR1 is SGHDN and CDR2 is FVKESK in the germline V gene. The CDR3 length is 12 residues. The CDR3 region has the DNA TGTGCCAGCAGCAAAGGGATCTACGAGCAGTACTTC. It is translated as CASSKGIYEQYF. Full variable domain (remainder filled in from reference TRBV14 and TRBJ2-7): EAGVTQFPSHSVIEKGQTVTLRCDPISGHDNLYWYRRVMGKEIKFLLHFVKESKQDESGMPNNRFLAERTGGTYSTLKVQPAELEDSGVYFCASSKGIYEQYFGPGTRLTVT.

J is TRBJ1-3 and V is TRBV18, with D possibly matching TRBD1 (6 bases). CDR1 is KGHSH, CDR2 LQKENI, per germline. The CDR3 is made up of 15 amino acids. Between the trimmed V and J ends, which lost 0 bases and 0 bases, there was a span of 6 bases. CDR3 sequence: CASSPPGGSGNTIYF. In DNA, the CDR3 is TGTGCCAGCTCACCACCAGGGGGCTCTGGAAACACCATATATTTT.

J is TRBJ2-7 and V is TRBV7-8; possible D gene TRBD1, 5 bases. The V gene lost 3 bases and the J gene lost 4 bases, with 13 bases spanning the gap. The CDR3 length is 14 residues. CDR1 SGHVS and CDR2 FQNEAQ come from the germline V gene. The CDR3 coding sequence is TGTGCCAGCAGCTTCCGACAGAACCCGTACGAGCAGTACTTC. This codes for CASSFRQNPYEQYF. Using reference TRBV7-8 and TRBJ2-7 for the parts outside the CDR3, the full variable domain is GAGVSQSPRYKVAKRGQDVALRCDPISGHVSLFWYQQALGQGPEFLTYFQNEAQLDKSGLPSDRFFAERPEGSVSTLKIQRTQQEDSAVYLCASSFRQNPYEQYFGPGTRLTVT.

The CDR3 DNA follows: TGTGCCAGCAGCGAGGACAGGGTCTTGGAGCAGTACTTC. This encodes CASSEDRVLEQYF. The V gene is TRBV2, the J gene TRBJ2-7, with 8 bases that match TRBD1. Germline trimming cut 6 bases from V and 7 bases from J; bases unmatched to any gene: 8. CDR1 and CDR2 (germline): SNHLY, FYNNEI. The CDR3 is 13 amino acids.